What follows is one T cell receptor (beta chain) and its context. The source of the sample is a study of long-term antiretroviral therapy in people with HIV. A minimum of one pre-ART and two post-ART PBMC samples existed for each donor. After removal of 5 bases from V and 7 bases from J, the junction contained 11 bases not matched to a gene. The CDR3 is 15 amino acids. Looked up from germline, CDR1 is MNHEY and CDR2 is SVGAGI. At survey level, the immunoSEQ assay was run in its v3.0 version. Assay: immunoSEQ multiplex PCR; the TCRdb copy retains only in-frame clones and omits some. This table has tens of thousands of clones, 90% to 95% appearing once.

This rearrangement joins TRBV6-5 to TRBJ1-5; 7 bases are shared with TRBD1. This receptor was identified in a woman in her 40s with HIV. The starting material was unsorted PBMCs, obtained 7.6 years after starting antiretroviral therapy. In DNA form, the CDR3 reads TGTGCCAGCAGTCCAGCGACAGGGCAGAACCAGCCCCAGCATTTT. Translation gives CASSPATGQNQPQHF.